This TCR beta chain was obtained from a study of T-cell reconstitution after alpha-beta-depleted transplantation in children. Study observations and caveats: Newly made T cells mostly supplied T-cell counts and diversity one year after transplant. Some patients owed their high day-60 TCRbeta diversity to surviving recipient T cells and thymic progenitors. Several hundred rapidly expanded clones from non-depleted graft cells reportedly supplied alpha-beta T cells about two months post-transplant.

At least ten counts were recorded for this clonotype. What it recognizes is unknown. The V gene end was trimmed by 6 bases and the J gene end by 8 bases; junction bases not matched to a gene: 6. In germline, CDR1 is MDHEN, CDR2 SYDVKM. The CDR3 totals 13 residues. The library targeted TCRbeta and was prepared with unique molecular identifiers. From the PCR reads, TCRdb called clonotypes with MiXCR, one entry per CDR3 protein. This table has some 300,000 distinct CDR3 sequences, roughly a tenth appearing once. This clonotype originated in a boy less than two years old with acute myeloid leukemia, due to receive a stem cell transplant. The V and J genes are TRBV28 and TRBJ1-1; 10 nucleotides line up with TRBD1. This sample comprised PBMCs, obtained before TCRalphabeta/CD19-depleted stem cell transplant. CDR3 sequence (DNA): TGTGCCAGCAGCTTGGGGACAGGGGAAGAAGCTTTCTTT. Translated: CASSLGTGEEAFF.